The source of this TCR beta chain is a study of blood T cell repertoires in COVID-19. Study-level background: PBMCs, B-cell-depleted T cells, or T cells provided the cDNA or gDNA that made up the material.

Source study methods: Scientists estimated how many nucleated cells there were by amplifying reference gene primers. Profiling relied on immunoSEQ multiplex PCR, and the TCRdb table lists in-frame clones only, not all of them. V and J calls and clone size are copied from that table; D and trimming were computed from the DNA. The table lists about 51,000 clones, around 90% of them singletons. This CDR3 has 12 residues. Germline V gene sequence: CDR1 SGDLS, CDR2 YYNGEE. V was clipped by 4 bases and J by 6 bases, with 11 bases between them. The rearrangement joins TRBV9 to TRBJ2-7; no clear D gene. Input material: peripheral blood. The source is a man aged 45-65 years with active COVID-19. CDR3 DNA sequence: TGTGCCAGCAGCCCTAGAGGTGGCGAGCAGTACTTC. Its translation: CASSPRGGEQYF.